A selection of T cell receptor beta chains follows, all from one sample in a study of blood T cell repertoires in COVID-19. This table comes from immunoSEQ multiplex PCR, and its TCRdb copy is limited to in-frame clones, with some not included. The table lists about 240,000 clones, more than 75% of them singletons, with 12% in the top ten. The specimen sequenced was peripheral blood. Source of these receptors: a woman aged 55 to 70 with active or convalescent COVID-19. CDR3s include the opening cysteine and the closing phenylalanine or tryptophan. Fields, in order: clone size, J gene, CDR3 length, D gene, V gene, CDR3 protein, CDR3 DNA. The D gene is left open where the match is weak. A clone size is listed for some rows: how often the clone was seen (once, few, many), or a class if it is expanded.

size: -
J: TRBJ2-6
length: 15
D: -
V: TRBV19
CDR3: CASSWERSGANVLTF
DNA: TGTGCCAGTAGCTGGGAGCGATCTGGGGCCAACGTCCTGACTTTC

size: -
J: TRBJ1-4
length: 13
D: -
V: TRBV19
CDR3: CASSIGGPEKLFF
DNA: TGTGCCAGTAGTATTGGGGGCCCTGAAAAACTGTTTTTT

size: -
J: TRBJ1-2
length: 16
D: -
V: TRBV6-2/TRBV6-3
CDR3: CASSYPPSTEFYGYTF
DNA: TGTGCCAGCAGTTACCCTCCTTCCACCGAGTTCTATGGCTACACCTTC

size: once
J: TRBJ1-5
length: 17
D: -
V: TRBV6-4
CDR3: CASSDWAGTYSNQPQHF
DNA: TGTGCCAGCAGTGACTGGGCAGGTACGTATAGCAATCAGCCCCAGCATTTT

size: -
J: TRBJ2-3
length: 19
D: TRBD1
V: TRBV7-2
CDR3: CASSREPGQGLSSTDTQYF
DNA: TGTGCCAGCAGCCGTGAACCGGGACAGGGGCTTTCAAGCACAGATACGCAGTATTTT

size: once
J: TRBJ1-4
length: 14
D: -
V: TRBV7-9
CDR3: CASSPAGTGEKLFF
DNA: TGTGCCAGCAGCCCGGCCGGTACGGGTGAAAAACTGTTTTTT

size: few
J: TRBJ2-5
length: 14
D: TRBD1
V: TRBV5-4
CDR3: CASSRNRGQETQYF
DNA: TGTGCCAGCAGCCGCAACAGGGGGCAAGAGACCCAGTACTTC

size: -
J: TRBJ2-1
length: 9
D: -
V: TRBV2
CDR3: CAPGGTRVF
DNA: TGTGCCCCCGGGGGGACAAGAGTCTTC

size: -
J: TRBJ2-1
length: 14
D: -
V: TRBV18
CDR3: CASSPGQNYNEQFF
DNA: TGTGCCAGCTCGCCCGGACAGAATTACAATGAGCAGTTCTTC

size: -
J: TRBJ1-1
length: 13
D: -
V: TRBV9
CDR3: CASSTGPIGEAFF
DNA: TGTGCCAGCAGCACAGGGCCCATCGGTGAAGCTTTCTTT

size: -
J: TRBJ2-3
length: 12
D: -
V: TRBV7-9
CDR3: CASSPYTDTQYF
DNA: TGTGCCAGCAGCCCGTACACAGATACGCAGTATTTT

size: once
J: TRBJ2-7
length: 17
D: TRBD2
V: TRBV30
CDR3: CAWSNRAFGTRFYEQYF
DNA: TGTGCCTGGAGTAATCGCGCATTCGGGACTAGGTTCTACGAGCAGTACTTC

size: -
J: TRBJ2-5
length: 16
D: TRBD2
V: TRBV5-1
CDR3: CASSLAASGAQETQYF
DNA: TGCGCCAGCAGCTTGGCTGCTAGCGGGGCCCAAGAGACCCAGTACTTC

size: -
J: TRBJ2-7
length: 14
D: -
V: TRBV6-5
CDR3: CASTNTFHSYEQYF
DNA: TGTGCCAGCACCAACACCTTCCACTCCTACGAGCAGTACTTC

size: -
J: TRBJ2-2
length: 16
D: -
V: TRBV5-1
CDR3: CASSPGGGGYTGELFF
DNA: TGCGCCAGCAGCCCCGGGGGCGGGGGATACACCGGGGAGCTGTTTTTT

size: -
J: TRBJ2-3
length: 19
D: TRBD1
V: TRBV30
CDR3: CAWSVLRTGKGAGTDTQYF
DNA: TGTGCCTGGAGCGTACTCCGTACGGGGAAGGGGGCCGGTACAGATACGCAGTATTTT

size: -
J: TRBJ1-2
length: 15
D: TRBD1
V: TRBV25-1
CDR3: CASSDGQGFRGGYTF
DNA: TGTGCCAGCAGTGACGGACAGGGATTTAGGGGTGGCTACACCTTC

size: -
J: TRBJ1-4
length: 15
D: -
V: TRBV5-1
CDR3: CASSPLGGSREKLFF
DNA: TGCGCCAGCAGCCCGTTGGGGGGGAGTCGGGAAAAACTGTTTTTT

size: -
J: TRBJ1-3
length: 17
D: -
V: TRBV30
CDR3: CAWSVVLGARPGNTIYF
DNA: TGTGCCTGGAGTGTAGTCCTGGGGGCGCGACCTGGAAACACCATATATTTT

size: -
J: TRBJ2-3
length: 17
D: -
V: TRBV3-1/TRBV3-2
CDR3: CASSQGRRGRIADTQYF
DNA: TGTGCCAGCAGCCAAGGGCGGCGGGGGCGCATTGCAGATACGCAGTATTTT

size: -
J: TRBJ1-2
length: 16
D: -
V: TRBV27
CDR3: CASSFLDSLWDYGYTF
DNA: TGTGCCAGCAGTTTCCTGGACAGCCTCTGGGACTATGGCTACACCTTC

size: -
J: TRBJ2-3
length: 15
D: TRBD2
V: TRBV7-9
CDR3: CASSLAAGGPSMQYF
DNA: TGTGCCAGCAGCTTAGCAGCGGGGGGCCCCTCGATGCAGTATTTT

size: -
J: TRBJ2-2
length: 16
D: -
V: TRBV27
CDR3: CASSLLASTPTGELFF
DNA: TGTGCCAGCAGTTTATTAGCGTCGACGCCCACCGGGGAGCTGTTTTTT

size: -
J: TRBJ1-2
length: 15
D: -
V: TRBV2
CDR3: CASSEDRHGNYGYTF
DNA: TGTGCCAGCAGTGAAGACAGGCATGGAAACTATGGCTACACCTTC

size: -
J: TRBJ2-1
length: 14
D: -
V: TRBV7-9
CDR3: CASSLGLNLNEQFF
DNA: TGTGCCAGCAGCTTAGGCCTAAATCTCAATGAGCAGTTCTTC

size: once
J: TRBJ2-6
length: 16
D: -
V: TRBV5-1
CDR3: CASKSGRDSGANVLTF
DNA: TGCGCCAGCAAATCAGGGCGGGACTCTGGGGCCAACGTCCTGACTTTC